This entry lists 2 T cell receptor beta chains sequenced from one sample in a study of CXCR3-negative and CXCR3-positive naive CD8 T cells. Points from the study as a whole: Hydrophobicity was higher for TRB CDR3s found in CXCR3-positive naive cells than in CXCR3-negative naive cells.

The antigens of these receptors remain unknown. All TRB cDNA libraries came from 5' RACE performed with UMI labels. Reprocessing the 5' RACE reads, TCRdb reports a single entry for every CDR3 protein and omits DNA. This sample's table reports around 60,000 distinct CDR3 sequences. Sequences were obtained from naive CXCR3+ CD8+ T cells from blood. Subset meaning: CD45RO-CCR7+CD27+CD95- naive CD8+ T cells expressing CXCR3 (TNR3+). These receptors were collected from a human donor in good health. Some clones in this sample may be carry-over from other donors' samples.

V and J are TRBV6-5 and TRBJ1-1; TCRdb returns TRBD1, unconfirmable since there is no DNA. The CDR3 totals 15 residues. Looked up from germline, CDR1 is MNHEY and CDR2 is SVGAGI. CDR3: CASSPRELMNTEAFF.

This sequence joins TRBV7-9 and TRBJ2-7; TCRdb indicates TRBD1, and absent DNA this call remains unverified. This CDR3 is 14 amino acids long. Per germline, CDR1 SEHNR and CDR2 FQNEAQ (reference sequence). The CDR3 loop is CASSFPDRAYEQYF.